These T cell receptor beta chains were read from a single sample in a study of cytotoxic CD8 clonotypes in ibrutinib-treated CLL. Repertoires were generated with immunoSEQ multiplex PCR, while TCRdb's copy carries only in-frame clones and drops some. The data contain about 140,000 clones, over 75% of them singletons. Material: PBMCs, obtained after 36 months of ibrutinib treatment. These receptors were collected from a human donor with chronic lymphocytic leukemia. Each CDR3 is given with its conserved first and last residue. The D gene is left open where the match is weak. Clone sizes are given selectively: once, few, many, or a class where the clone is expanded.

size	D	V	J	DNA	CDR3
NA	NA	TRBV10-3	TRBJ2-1	TGTGCCATCAGTGAGCCAGTGGGGTCCTACAATGAGCAGTTCTTC	CAISEPVGSYNEQFF
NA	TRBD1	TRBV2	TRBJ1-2	TGTGCCAGCAGAGAGCAACAGGGGGCTATGGAGAACACCTTC	CASREQQGAMENTF
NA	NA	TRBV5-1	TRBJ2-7	TGCGCCAGCAGCTTGGGGGGCACGGACTCCTACGAGCAGTACTTC	CASSLGGTDSYEQYF
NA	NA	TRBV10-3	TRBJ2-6	TGTGCCATCTCGAAGTGGGTGCCCTCCTCTGGGGCCAACGTCCTGACTTTC	CAISKWVPSSGANVLTF
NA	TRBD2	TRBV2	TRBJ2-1	TGTGCCAGCAAAGATGGCGGGAGTTGGTACAATGAGCAGTTCTTC	CASKDGGSWYNEQFF
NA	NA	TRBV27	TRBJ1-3	TGTGCCAGCAGAGCCACAGGGGGAAACACCATATATTTT	CASRATGGNTIYF
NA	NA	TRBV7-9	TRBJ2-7	TGTGCCAGCAGCTTACCGGGGGCTTGGGAGCAGTACTTC	CASSLPGAWEQYF
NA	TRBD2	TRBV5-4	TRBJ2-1	TGTGCCAGCAGGAGACTAGCGGGAGGGCTTCGAAATGAGCAGTTCTTC	CASRRLAGGLRNEQFF
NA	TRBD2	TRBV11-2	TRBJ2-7	TGTGCCAGCAGCTTGGCGGGGGGGCCGTACGAGCAGTACTTC	CASSLAGGPYEQYF
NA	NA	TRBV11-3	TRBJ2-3	TGTGCCAGCAGCTTAGACGGAGTAGCAGATACGCAGTATTTT	CASSLDGVADTQYF
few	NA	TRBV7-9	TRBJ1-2	TGTGCCAGCAGCTTATCCGTCAGGGGAATTGGCTACACCTTC	CASSLSVRGIGYTF
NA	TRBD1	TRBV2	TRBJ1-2	TGTGCCAGCAGTGAGACACCAACAGGGGGGAACTATGGCTACACCTTC	CASSETPTGGNYGYTF
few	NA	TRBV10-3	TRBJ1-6	TGTGCCATCAGTGACAGGAATTCACCCCTCCACTTT	CAISDRNSPLHF
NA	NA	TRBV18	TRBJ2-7	TGTGCCAGCTCACCAAGCCAGGGAGGATACGAGCAGTACTTC	CASSPSQGGYEQYF